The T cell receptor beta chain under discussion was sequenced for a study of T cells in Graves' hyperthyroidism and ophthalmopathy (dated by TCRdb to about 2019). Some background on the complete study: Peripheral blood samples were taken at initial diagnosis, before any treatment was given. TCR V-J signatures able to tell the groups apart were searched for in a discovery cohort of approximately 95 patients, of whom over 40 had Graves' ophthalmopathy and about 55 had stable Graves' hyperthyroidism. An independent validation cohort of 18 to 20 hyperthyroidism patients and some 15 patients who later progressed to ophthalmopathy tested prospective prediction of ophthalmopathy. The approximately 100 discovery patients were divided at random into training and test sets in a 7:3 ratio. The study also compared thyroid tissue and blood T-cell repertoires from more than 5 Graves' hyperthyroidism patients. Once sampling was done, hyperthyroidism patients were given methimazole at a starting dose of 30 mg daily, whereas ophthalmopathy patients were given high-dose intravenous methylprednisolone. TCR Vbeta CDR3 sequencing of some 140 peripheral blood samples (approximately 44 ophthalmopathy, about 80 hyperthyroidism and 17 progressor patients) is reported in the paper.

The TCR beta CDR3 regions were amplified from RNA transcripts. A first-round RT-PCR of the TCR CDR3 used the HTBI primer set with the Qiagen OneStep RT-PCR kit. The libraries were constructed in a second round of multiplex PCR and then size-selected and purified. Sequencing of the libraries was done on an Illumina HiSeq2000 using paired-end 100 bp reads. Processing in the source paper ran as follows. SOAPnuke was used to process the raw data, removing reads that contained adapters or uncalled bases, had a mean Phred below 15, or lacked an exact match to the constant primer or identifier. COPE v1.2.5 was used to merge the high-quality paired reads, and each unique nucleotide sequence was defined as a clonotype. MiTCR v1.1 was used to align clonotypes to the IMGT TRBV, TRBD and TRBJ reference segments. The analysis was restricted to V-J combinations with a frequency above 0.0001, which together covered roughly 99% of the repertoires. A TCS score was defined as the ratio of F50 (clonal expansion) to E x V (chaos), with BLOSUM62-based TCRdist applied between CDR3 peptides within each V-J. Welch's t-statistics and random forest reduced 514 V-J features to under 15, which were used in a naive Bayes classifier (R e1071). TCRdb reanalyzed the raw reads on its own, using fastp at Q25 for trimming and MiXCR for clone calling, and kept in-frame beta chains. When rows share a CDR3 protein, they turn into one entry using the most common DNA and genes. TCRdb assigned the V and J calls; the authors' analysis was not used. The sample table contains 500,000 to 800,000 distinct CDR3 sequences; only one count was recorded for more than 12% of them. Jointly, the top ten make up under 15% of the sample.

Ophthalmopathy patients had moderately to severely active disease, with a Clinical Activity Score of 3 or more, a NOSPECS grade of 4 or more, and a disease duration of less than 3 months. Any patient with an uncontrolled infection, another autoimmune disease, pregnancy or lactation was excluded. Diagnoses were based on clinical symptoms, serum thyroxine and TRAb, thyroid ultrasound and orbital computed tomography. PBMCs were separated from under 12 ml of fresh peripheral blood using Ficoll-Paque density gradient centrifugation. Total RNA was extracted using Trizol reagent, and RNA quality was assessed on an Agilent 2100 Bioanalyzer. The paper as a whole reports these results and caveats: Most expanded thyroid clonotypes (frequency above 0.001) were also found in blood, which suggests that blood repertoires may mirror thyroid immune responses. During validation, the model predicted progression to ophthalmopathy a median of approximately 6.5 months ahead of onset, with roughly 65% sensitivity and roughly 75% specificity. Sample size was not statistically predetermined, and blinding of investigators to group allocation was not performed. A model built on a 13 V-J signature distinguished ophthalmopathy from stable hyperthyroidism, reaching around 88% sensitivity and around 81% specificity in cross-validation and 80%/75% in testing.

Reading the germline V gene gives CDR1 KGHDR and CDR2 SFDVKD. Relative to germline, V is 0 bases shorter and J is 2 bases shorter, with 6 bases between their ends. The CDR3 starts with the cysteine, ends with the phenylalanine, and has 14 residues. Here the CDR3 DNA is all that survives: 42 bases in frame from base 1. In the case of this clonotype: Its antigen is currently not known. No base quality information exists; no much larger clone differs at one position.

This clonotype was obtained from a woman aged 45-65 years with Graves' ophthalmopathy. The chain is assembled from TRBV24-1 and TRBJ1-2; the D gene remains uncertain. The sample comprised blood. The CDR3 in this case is CATSDLNRNYGYTF. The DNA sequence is TGTGCCACCAGTGATTTGAACAGAAACTATGGCTACACCTTC.